A single sample is the source of the 25 T cell receptor beta chains below, sequenced in a study of shared clonotypes between healthy human individuals. Only in-frame clones appear in the TCRdb table, and some are missing; sequencing was by immunoSEQ multiplex PCR. The data contain about 450,000 clones, 70% to 85% of them seen just once; the ten biggest clones take up over 9.5%. The material sequenced was PBMCs. These receptors were collected from a woman aged 35 to 49 in good health. Some clones in this sample may be carry-over from other donors' samples.

In its sample, this clone was seen a few times. This chain connects TRBV5-4 to TRBJ1-3, with 7 bases matching TRBD1. Germline loops: CDR1 SGHNT, CDR2 YYREEE (reference sequence). The CDR3 covers 14 residues. V lost 4 bases, J lost 5 bases, and 6 bases stayed unmatched. Here the CDR3 reads CASSVRDSRNTIYF. CDR3 nucleotides: TGTGCCAGCAGCGTCCGGGACAGTAGAAACACCATATATTTT. The whole variable domain, remainder taken from reference TRBV5-4 and TRBJ1-3, is ETGVTQSPTHLIKTRGQQVTLRCSSQSGHNTVSWYQQALGQGPQFIFQYYREEENGRGNFPPRFSGLQFPNYSSELNVNALELDDSALYLCASSVRDSRNTIYFGEGSWLTVV.

The CDR3 DNA reads TGTGCCAGCAGGTCCGGGACAGGGGGCGATGAGCAGTTCTTC. Protein: CASRSGTGGDEQFF. This chain links TRBV6-5 with TRBJ2-1; 12 bases match TRBD1. The CDR3 sequence is 14 residues long. The V segment lost 6 bases and the J segment 8 bases; nucleotides outside the gene matches: 5. Germline V gene data show CDR1 as MNHEY and CDR2 as SVGAGI.

This rearrangement joins TRBV28 to TRBJ2-1; D not certain. This CDR3 spans 15 amino acids. V was shortened by 7 bases and J by 5 bases, with 18 bases between the two germline ends. CDR1 MDHEN and CDR2 SYDVKM come from the germline V gene. The CDR3 DNA follows: TGTGCCAGCATAGACTCGGCTAGATTCAACAATGAGCAGTTCTTC. Translating gives CASIDSARFNNEQFF. Drawing the rest from reference TRBV28 and TRBJ2-1, the complete variable domain is DVKVTQSSRYLVKRTGEKVFLECVQDMDHENMFWYRQDPGLGLRLIYFSYDVKMKEKGDIPEGYSVSREKKERFSLILESASTNQTSMYLCASIDSARFNNEQFFGPGTRLTVL.

This rearrangement joins TRBV5-1 to TRBJ2-1; D may be TRBD1 (6 bases). The CDR3 contains 14 residues. Germline CDR1 SGHRS, CDR2 YFSETQ. Between the trimmed V and J ends, which lost 2 bases and 4 bases, there was a span of 10 bases. The CDR3 sequence is CASSFVGAYNEQFF. As DNA, the CDR3 is TGCGCCAGCAGCTTCGTGGGGGCATACAATGAGCAGTTCTTC.

V and J are TRBV18 and TRBJ1-3; perhaps TRBD1 as D (5 bases). CDR3 length equals 16 residues. V was trimmed by 0 bases and J by 4 bases, leaving 13 bases between them. From germline, CDR1 is KGHSH and CDR2 LQKENI. The CDR3 DNA reads as TGTGCCAGCTCACCACCTTTGGGGACTACGGGAAACACCATATATTTT. Translated: CASSPPLGTTGNTIYF.

The chain carries TRBV27 and TRBJ2-3, with unresolved D. Trimming stripped 2 bases from V and 0 bases from J, with 12 bases between. Germline loops: CDR1 MNHEY, CDR2 SMNVEV (reference sequence). The CDR3 is 16 residues long. The CDR3 nucleotides read TGTGCCAGCAGTTTAGATTTGCGAGCCAGCACAGATACGCAGTATTTT. Translated, it gives CASSLDLRASTDTQYF.

A word on this clone: Distinct nucleotide sequences in the sample also encode this CDR3. This rearrangement joins TRBV5-1 to TRBJ1-3; D is perhaps TRBD1 (5 bases). V lost 5 bases to trimming and J lost 2 bases, with 14 bases between them. This CDR3 contains 15 residues. Germline V gene data show CDR1 as SGHRS and CDR2 as YFSETQ. The CDR3 region is CASSLPRDPGNTIYF. CDR3 nucleotides: TGCGCCAGCAGTCTACCCCGGGACCCTGGAAACACCATATATTTT.

The count of this clone is one. The chain carries TRBV28 and TRBJ2-7; D tentatively reads TRBD1 or TRBD2 (5 bases each). This CDR3 has 17 residues. Trimming removed 5 bases at V and 3 bases at J, with 23 bases between. Germline CDR1 MDHEN, CDR2 SYDVKM. The CDR3 loop reads CASSPRYGAALNYEQYF. CDR3 DNA sequence: TGTGCCAGCAGTCCCCGATACGGGGCGGCACTAAACTACGAGCAGTACTTC.

This clone was counted between two and nine times. The J gene is TRBJ1-5, the V gene TRBV6-6; 9 nucleotides align to TRBD1. J was trimmed by 6 bases and V by 0 bases; bases with no gene match: 6. There are 16 residues in the CDR3. The germline gives CDR1 MNHNY, CDR2 SVGAGI (reference sequence). The CDR3 spells CASSYSRTGEGQPQHF. The DNA of the CDR3 is TGTGCCAGCAGTTACTCTCGGACAGGGGAGGGTCAGCCCCAGCATTTT.

The chain employs TRBV7-6 and TRBJ1-1; 8 positions agree with TRBD1. CDR1 and CDR2 (germline): SGHVS, FNYEAQ. V shed 4 bases and J 4 bases; nucleotides not matched to a gene: 11. The CDR3 covers 16 residues. Here the CDR3 reads CASSSRQGTVGTEAFF. The CDR3 nucleotides are TGTGCCAGCAGCTCACGACAGGGGACCGTGGGCACTGAAGCTTTCTTT.

There are a few counts of this clone. The chain couples TRBV30 to TRBJ2-2; a possible D gene is TRBD1 (6 bases). The CDR3 length is 15 residues. The V gene lost 1 base and the J gene lost 1 base, with 10 bases spanning the gap. Germline-derived CDR1 and CDR2 are GTSNPN and SVGIG (reference sequence). This chain's CDR3 is CAWSDRAQNTGELFF. Here the CDR3 DNA reads TGTGCCTGGAGTGACAGGGCTCAGAACACCGGGGAGCTGTTTTTT.

A note on this clone: A single base separates this from a much larger clone, so it may be a read error. The chain has TRBV21-1 and TRBJ1-3. TRBV21-1 represents a pseudogene. This CDR3 comprises 16 residues. The CDR3 DNA sequence: TGTGCCAGCAGCGAATACAAGGGAGGCTCTGGAAACACCATATATTTT. Protein product: CASSEYKGGSGNTIYF.

The chain has TRBV7-8 and TRBJ2-3; 13 positions match TRBD2. This CDR3 comprises 16 residues. Germline values: CDR1 SGHVS, CDR2 FQNEAQ. V was pared by 4 bases and J by 4 bases, with 5 bases of the junction left unmatched. The chain's CDR3 is CASSSRTSGRADTQYF. The CDR3 DNA reads as TGTGCCAGCAGCTCCCGGACTAGCGGGAGAGCAGATACGCAGTATTTT. The full variable domain, completed using reference TRBV7-8 and TRBJ2-3, is GAGVSQSPRYKVAKRGQDVALRCDPISGHVSLFWYQQALGQGPEFLTYFQNEAQLDKSGLPSDRFFAERPEGSVSTLKIQRTQQEDSAVYLCASSSRTSGRADTQYFGPGTRLTVL.

About this clone itself: Germline is not matched at one junction end, which may reflect a read error. CDR3 amino acids: CASSQGTLRAHF. In DNA, the CDR3 is TGTGCCAGCAGCCAGGGAACACTCCGAGCACACTTC. V is TRBV5-4 and J is TRBJ1-2; D possibly corresponds to TRBD1 (5 bases). CDR1 and CDR2 (germline): SGHNT, YYREEE (reference sequence). This CDR3 is built from 12 residues.

This clone was seen a handful of times. V is TRBV6-6 and J is TRBJ1-5; no firm D call. Trimming took 2 bases from V and 5 from J, leaving 7 bases between them. The length of the CDR3 is 13 residues. From germline, CDR1 is MNHNY and CDR2 SVGAGI (reference sequence). In DNA, the CDR3 is TGTGCCAGCAGTTACAGGGATTATCAGCCCCAGCATTTT. This translates into CASSYRDYQPQHF.

This clone has more than one count but fewer than ten. V and J are TRBV4-3 and TRBJ1-1; D is unclear. Trimming shortened V by 0 bases and J by 9 bases, and 17 bases separated the two germline ends. This CDR3 comprises 15 residues. The V gene's germline CDR1 is LGHNA and CDR2 YSLEER. Here the CDR3 DNA reads TGCGCCAGCAGCCAAGATCAACTGGGAATAACTAAAGCTTTCTTT. Translated: CASSQDQLGITKAFF.

There are a few counts of this clone. The chain has TRBV18 and TRBJ1-3, with a tentative D call TRBD1 (5 bases). Trimming shortened V by 3 bases and J by 0 bases, and 12 bases separated the two germline ends. The germline gives CDR1 KGHSH, CDR2 LQKENI. This CDR3 is 16 amino acids long. The CDR3 coding sequence is TGTGCCAGCTCACCGGGACTGGGTGACTCTGGAAACACCATATATTTT. Translation: CASSPGLGDSGNTIYF. The variable domain in full, completed from reference TRBV18 and TRBJ1-3, reads NAGVMQNPRHLVRRRGQEARLRCSPMKGHSHVYWYRQLPEEGLKFMVYLQKENIIDESGMPKERFSAEFPKEGPSILRIQQVVRGDSAAYFCASSPGLGDSGNTIYFGEGSWLTVV.

This chain connects TRBV11-3 to TRBJ2-5; D unclear. Trimming pared 1 base from V and 5 bases from J, leaving 8 bases between. Germline V gene data show CDR1 as SGHNT and CDR2 as YENEEA. The CDR3 extends over 13 amino acids. DNA of the CDR3: TGTGCCAGCAGCTTAGGCCCGTGGGAGACCCAGTACTTC. Residues: CASSLGPWETQYF.

As DNA, the CDR3 is TGCAGCGTCAACAAGGGGAGTTACGAGCAGTACTTC. Its protein product is CSVNKGSYEQYF. The chain has TRBV29-1 and TRBJ2-7, with D tentatively TRBD1 or TRBD2 (5 bases each). Germline assignment: CDR1 SQVTM and CDR2 ANQGSEA. V shed 6 bases and J shed 4 bases, with 13 bases lying between them. The CDR3 extends over 12 amino acids.

The chain joins TRBV9 to TRBJ1-1, with TRBD1 identical over 7 bases. V gave up 7 bases and J gave up 0 bases; unmatched junction bases: 9. The V gene's germline CDR1 is SGDLS and CDR2 YYNGEE. This CDR3 comprises 15 residues. This CDR3 reads CASGLQQGMNTEAFF. The CDR3 nucleotides are TGTGCCAGCGGACTACAACAGGGGATGAACACTGAAGCTTTCTTT.

V is TRBV28 and J is TRBJ2-5; 7 bases fit TRBD2. The CDR3 is 16 amino acids. V lost 4 bases and J lost 5; bases outside the gene matches: 13. Germline V CDR1 and CDR2: MDHEN, SYDVKM. The CDR3 reads CASSSIAGRDPETQYF. The CDR3 coding sequence is TGTGCCAGCAGTTCGATAGCGGGCCGGGACCCGGAGACCCAGTACTTC.

V is TRBV11-2 and J is TRBJ2-7, with 9 nucleotides matching TRBD1. The J segment lost 2 bases and the V segment lost 6 bases, leaving 5 bases of the junction unmatched. The V gene's germline CDR1 is SGHAT and CDR2 FQNNGV. The CDR3 runs to 14 residues. This CDR3 reads CASSGDRVTYEQYF. The CDR3 DNA reads TGTGCCAGCAGTGGGGACAGGGTCACCTACGAGCAGTACTTC.

This chain joins TRBV28 and TRBJ1-2; 8 positions match TRBD1. The germline V gene has CDR1 MDHEN and CDR2 SYDVKM. V shed 9 bases, J shed 7 bases, and the junction held 10 bases outside the gene matches. This CDR3 comprises 13 residues. CDR3 coding DNA: TGTGCCAGTTCCGAACAGGGGGGGCCTGGCTACACCTTC. As protein: CASSEQGGPGYTF.

In the case of this clone: A read error may explain this, as a much larger clone is one base away. Additional DNA sequences in this sample encode the identical CDR3. V and J are TRBV5-4 and TRBJ2-7; a possible D gene is TRBD2 (6 bases). Germline V gene data show CDR1 as SGHNT and CDR2 as YYREEE (reference sequence). Trimming stripped 1 base from V and 5 bases from J, with 13 bases between. This CDR3 is 14 amino acids long. The CDR3 loop reads CASSLFGSPHEQYF. The DNA for the CDR3 is TGTGCCAGCAGCTTGTTCGGGAGCCCCCACGAGCAGTACTTC.

V is TRBV7-2 and J is TRBJ1-3, with no clear D. The CDR3 is 14 amino acids. Germline values: CDR1 SGHTA, CDR2 FQGNSA. The V end was cut by 4 bases, the J end by 2 bases, with 9 bases between. This CDR3 is CASSSSATGNTIYF. For the CDR3, the DNA is TGTGCCAGCAGCTCGTCCGCAACTGGAAACACCATATATTTT.